The 25 T cell receptor beta chains given below trace back to one sample, sequenced in a study of blood T cells in healthy people across ages. Next came a second PCR, run for about 7 to 12 cycles, which used a sample-barcoded 5' primer along with a J-beta primer mix. TCRdb re-derived calls from the 5' RACE reads in MiXCR, one entry per CDR3 protein. The sample has around 1,000,000 distinct CDR3 sequences, about 23% seen once. These same data were also listed under a study on T cells of mothers and their children.

Sequences were obtained from blood. The receptors here all came from a girl aged 2-10 years in good health.

The rearrangement links TRBV11-3 to TRBJ2-5, with D perhaps TRBD2 (5 bases). The V and J ends lost 1 base and 5 bases respectively, with 11 bases between them. CDR3 size: 14 residues. CDR1 SGHNT and CDR2 YENEEA come from the germline V gene. The DNA for the CDR3 is TGTGCCAGCAGCTTAGCCGCGGGTTACGAGACCCAGTACTTC. It is translated as CASSLAAGYETQYF.

CDR3 coding DNA: TGCGCCAGCAGCTTTGCCGAGGGGCCAGCCGGGGAGCTGTTTTTT. Its translation: CASSFAEGPAGELFF. This chain joins TRBV5-1 and TRBJ2-2; the D gene could be TRBD1 or TRBD2 (5 bases each). The germline V and J ends were trimmed by 2 bases and 6 bases, with 14 bases remaining between them. This CDR3 is 15 amino acids long. Germline V gene data show CDR1 as SGHRS and CDR2 as YFSETQ.

This clonotype occurred a few times. The rearrangement links TRBV28 to TRBJ1-2, with D perhaps matching TRBD1 (6 bases). The CDR3 contains 16 residues. V lost 7 bases and J lost 0, with 18 bases in between. Germline V gene lookup returns CDR1 MDHEN and CDR2 SYDVKM. The CDR3 loop is CASIRTRGGTNYGYTF. The DNA of the CDR3 is TGTGCCAGCATTAGAACCAGGGGCGGAACTAACTATGGCTACACCTTC.

This clonotype was counted a few times. The chain links TRBV27 to TRBJ2-3, with 9 nucleotides matching TRBD1. This CDR3 is built from 14 residues. Per germline, CDR1 MNHEY and CDR2 SMNVEV (reference sequence). Trimming took 6 bases from V and 2 from J; bases not matched to a gene: 3. CDR3 sequence reads: CASRDRGSTDTQYF. CDR3 in DNA: TGTGCCAGCAGGGACAGGGGTTCCACAGATACGCAGTATTTT.

The J gene is TRBJ2-3, the V gene TRBV7-9; 11 positions agree with TRBD2. V lost 5 bases, J lost 4 bases, and 11 bases stayed unmatched. Germline CDR1 SEHNR, CDR2 FQNEAQ (reference sequence). The CDR3 sequence is 17 residues long. The CDR3 reads CASSPRTSGLGADTQYF. The CDR3 DNA sequence: TGTGCCAGCAGCCCGCGGACTAGCGGGTTAGGGGCAGATACGCAGTATTTT. Full variable domain (outside the CDR3, taken from reference TRBV7-9 and TRBJ2-3): DTGVSQNPRHKITKRGQNVTFRCDPISEHNRLYWYRQTLGQGPEFLTYFQNEAQLEKSRLLSDRFSAERPKGSFSTLEIQRTEQGDSAMYLCASSPRTSGLGADTQYFGPGTRLTVL.

The chain joins TRBV6-5 to TRBJ1-2, with a tentative D call TRBD1 (5 bases). Germline V gene lookup returns CDR1 MNHEY and CDR2 SVGAGI. The germline V and J ends were trimmed by 6 bases and 6 bases, with 17 bases remaining between them. The CDR3 spans 14 residues. The CDR3 coding sequence is TGTGCCAGCAGACTACGGGGGGGTTTGCATGGCTACACCTTC. Its translation is CASRLRGGLHGYTF.

Comment on this clonotype: A much larger clone is a single base away; this may be a read error. The V call is TRBV3-1, the J call TRBJ2-7; D not certain. The length of the CDR3 is 13 residues. Germline V gene lookup returns CDR1 LGHDT and CDR2 YNNKEL (reference sequence). The CDR3 loop reads CTLSKQPACEQYF. CDR3 in DNA: TGTACCCTTTCAAAACAACCCGCGTGCGAGCAGTACTTC.

The V and J genes are TRBV11-2 and TRBJ1-5; 7 positions match TRBD1. Trimming took 1 base from V and 4 from J; bases not matched to a gene: 13. This CDR3 is built from 18 residues. Germline-derived CDR1 and CDR2 are SGHAT and FQNNGV. This CDR3 reads CASSLVISGTVINQPQHF. CDR3 DNA: TGTGCCAGCAGCTTAGTTATTTCGGGGACAGTTATTAATCAGCCCCAGCATTTT.

This clonotype has just a few counts. The rearrangement joins TRBV4-3 to TRBJ2-1, with TRBD2 matching 7 bases. There are 13 residues in the CDR3. Trimming at V came to 7 bases and at J to 5 bases, leaving 5 bases not matched to a gene. The germline V gene has CDR1 LGHNA and CDR2 YSLEER. CDR3 region: CASTPGGDNEQFF. The CDR3 DNA is TGCGCCAGCACCCCGGGAGGTGACAATGAGCAGTTCTTC.

This clonotype was recorded a few times. This sequence joins TRBV9 and TRBJ2-5; 13 bases line up with TRBD2. The end of the DNA is better explained by TRBJ2-1, so the J call may be wrong. CDR1 SGDLS and CDR2 YYNGEE come from the germline V gene. The CDR3 has 17 amino acids. CDR3 nucleotide sequence: TGTGCCAGCAACCCTTATAGACTAGCGGGAGGTAGTAATGAGCAGTTCTTC. This translates into CASNPYRLAGGSNEQFF.

Worth noting for this clonotype: At one boundary the junction diverges from the germline segment, which might be a read error. The chain combines TRBV24-1 with TRBJ2-7, with TRBD2 matching 7 bases. CDR1 is KGHDR and CDR2 is SFDVKD in the germline V gene. The CDR3 totals 16 residues. CDR3 coding DNA: TGTGCCACCAGTGATCCGTTCCGGGGAGGGACCTACGAGCAGTGCTTC. Encoded protein: CATSDPFRGGTYEQCF.

In regard to this clonotype: This clone may be a read error of a much larger clone one base away. In DNA form, the CDR3 reads TGTGCCAGCAGCATAGGGGGGGAGACAGATACGCAGTATTTT. Its protein product is CASSIGGETDTQYF. This rearrangement joins TRBV21-1 to TRBJ2-3; TRBD1, the D gene given by the table, was not confirmed from the DNA. TRBV21-1 is deemed a pseudogene. The CDR3 is 14 residues long.

The chain has TRBV12-5 and TRBJ2-3; D remains ambiguous. The V end lost 0 bases, the J end lost 0 bases, and 10 bases lay between the germline ends. The CDR3 consists of 16 residues. Germline V gene lookup returns CDR1 LGHNT and CDR2 FRNRAP. The CDR3 sequence is CASGLVYSPSTDTQYF. DNA for the CDR3: TGTGCTAGTGGTTTGGTTTATAGCCCAAGCACAGATACGCAGTATTTT.

This clonotype was recorded a few times. The chain links TRBV4-2 to TRBJ2-5; D gene uncertain. Judging by the DNA end, TRBJ2-1 fits better; the J call may be wrong. CDR3 length: 14 residues. The germline V gene encodes CDR1 LGHNA and CDR2 YNFKEQ. The CDR3 DNA follows: TGTGCCAGCAGCCAAGATGAGGCGAGAAATGAGCAGTTCTTC. Its protein product is CASSQDEARNEQFF.

The genes are TRBV5-6 and TRBJ1-4; tentatively, D is TRBD1 (6 bases). This CDR3 has 14 residues. V lost 3 bases and J 7 bases, leaving 13 bases between the germline ends. The germline CDR1 and CDR2 sequences are SGHDT and YYEEEE. The CDR3 here is CASSSTGMGEKLFF. In nucleotides, the CDR3 is TGTGCCAGCAGCTCCACAGGGATGGGTGAAAAACTGTTTTTT.

This clonotype has just a few counts. The CDR3 DNA reads TGCAGCCAAATACCTACAGGGGAGAACACTGAAGCTTTCTTT. This codes for CSQIPTGENTEAFF. The chain employs TRBV29-1 and TRBJ1-1; 7 bases fit TRBD1. The CDR3 has 14 amino acids. The V segment lost 8 bases and the J segment 1 base; nucleotides outside the gene matches: 10. CDR1 and CDR2 (germline): SQVTM, ANQGSEA.

This chain links TRBV5-1 with TRBJ1-5; 8 bases match TRBD1. Germline values: CDR1 SGHRS, CDR2 YFSETQ. V shed 0 bases and J 7 bases; nucleotides not matched to a gene: 3. The CDR3 totals 14 residues. This CDR3 reads CASSLAGGEQPQHF. The CDR3 DNA reads as TGCGCCAGCAGCTTGGCAGGGGGCGAACAGCCCCAGCATTTT.

This clonotype has only a few counts. V is TRBV6-2 or TRBV6-3 and J is TRBJ2-1; D perhaps matches TRBD1 (5 bases). The CDR3 is 13 amino acids. V lost 5 bases, J lost 6 bases, and 11 bases lay in between. Germline V gene data show CDR1 as MNHEY and CDR2 as SVGEGT. The CDR3 sequence: CASSRNQGNEQFF. CDR3 nucleotide sequence: TGTGCCAGCAGTAGAAATCAGGGCAATGAGCAGTTCTTC.

The V call is TRBV7-6, the J call TRBJ2-5; 11 bases map to TRBD2. The J call may be wrong; the DNA end is better matched by TRBJ2-7. In germline, CDR1 is SGHVS, CDR2 FNYEAQ. The CDR3 totals 16 residues. This CDR3 is CASSLPPGTSGYEQYF. The CDR3 DNA sequence: TGTGCCAGCAGCCTCCCACCCGGGACTAGCGGTTACGAGCAGTACTTC.

Points on this clonotype: One end of the junction fails to match germline, which may point to a read error. The chain employs TRBV7-9 and TRBJ2-1, with D hard to call. Germline V gene sequence: CDR1 SEHNR, CDR2 FQNEAQ (reference sequence). This CDR3 has 13 residues. CDR3 sequence: CAGSPRLADEQFF. The CDR3 nucleotides read TGTGCCGGCAGCCCACGATTGGCGGATGAGCAGTTCTTC.

This rearrangement joins TRBV29-1 to TRBJ2-1, with a tentative D call TRBD2 (6 bases). Germline V lookup: CDR1 SQVTM, CDR2 ANQGSEA. Trimming cost V 8 bases and J 14 bases, with 16 bases left between them. This CDR3 contains 10 residues. The CDR3 loop is CSPAGPPEFF. The CDR3 DNA sequence: TGCAGCCCTGCGGGACCCCCTGAGTTCTTC.

This clonotype was seen a few times. This chain joins TRBV7-2 and TRBJ2-1, with 9 bases lining up with TRBD2. V dropped 3 bases and J dropped 3; count of bases not matched to a gene: 3. Germline V CDR1 and CDR2: SGHTA, FQGNSA. The CDR3 has 15 residues. CDR3 protein: CASSFSLAGYNEQFF. CDR3 nucleotide sequence: TGTGCCAGCAGCTTTTCACTAGCGGGCTACAATGAGCAGTTCTTC.

The chain combines TRBV13 with TRBJ2-1, with TRBD2 matching over 9 bases. J was trimmed by 5 bases and V by 5 bases; bases with no gene match: 7. This CDR3 is built from 15 residues. CDR1 is PRHDT, CDR2 FYEKMQ, per germline (reference sequence). The CDR3 reads CASSARLAVNNEQFF. CDR3 DNA: TGTGCCAGCAGCGCCAGACTAGCGGTAAACAATGAGCAGTTCTTC.

The table lists this clonotype with a few counts. CDR3 region: CASSPRTGEAVDEQFF. CDR3 in DNA: TGTGCCAGCTCACCTAGGACAGGGGAGGCGGTGGATGAGCAGTTCTTC. The chain is built from TRBV18 and TRBJ2-1; 9 bases match TRBD1. The CDR3 is 16 amino acids. Germline V gene data show CDR1 as KGHSH and CDR2 as LQKENI. Losses at the gene ends were 3 bases for V and 8 bases for J; bases not matched to a gene: 11.

The gene calls are TRBV7-8 and TRBJ2-2, with a tentative D call TRBD1 (6 bases). V shed 4 bases and J shed 5 bases, with 17 bases lying between them. Germline V gene data show CDR1 as SGHVS and CDR2 as FQNEAQ. The CDR3 is made up of 16 amino acids. CDR3 DNA: TGTGCCAGCAGCTCCAAATGGGGGCCGGGTACCGGGGAGCTGTTTTTT. This sequence encodes CASSSKWGPGTGELFF.